This TCR beta chain derives from a study of OX40 agonist ivuxolimab in advanced cancers. Background on the study: Of the patients, three showed partial responses, one with hepatocellular carcinoma and two with cutaneous melanoma. Points from the study as a whole: Nonresponders, in some cases, also had low normalized T-cell clonal expansion. Both blood CD4+ and CD8+ T cells showed clonal growth by week 6 at 0.1 to 3.0 mg/kg.

Some clones are missing from TCRdb's copy, which holds only in-frame ones; the method was immunoSEQ multiplex PCR. The sample holds over 150,000 clones, 90% to 95% seen once. This clone showed up just once. The antigen is unknown. The germline CDR1 and CDR2 sequences are SQVTM and ANQGSEA. V lost 6 bases and J 0 bases, leaving 9 bases between the germline ends. CDR3 size: 13 residues. V gene TRBV29-1 combines with J gene TRBJ2-1; the D is unclear. This sequence was found in an adult with an advanced solid tumor such as melanoma, head and neck, liver or kidney cancer. The sample in question was CD4+ or CD8+ T cells sorted from blood, obtained in a trial of the OX40 agonist ivuxolimab. CDR3 region: CSVCDSSYNEQFF. CDR3 nucleotides: TGCAGCGTCTGCGATTCCTCCTACAATGAGCAGTTCTTC.